These 7 T cell receptor beta chains were sequenced from one sample in a study of blood T cell repertoires in COVID-19. The protocol was immunoSEQ multiplex PCR, while the TCRdb copy is restricted to in-frame clones and leaves out a portion. The table records 180,000 or so clones, about 78% of them present only once. Sequencing was carried out using peripheral blood. The receptors derive from a woman aged 45-60 years with active or convalescent COVID-19.

A single count supports this clone. The genes are TRBV6-2 or TRBV6-3 and TRBJ2-7, with D possibly being TRBD2 (5 bases). There are 14 residues in the CDR3. Per the germline V gene, CDR1 is MNHEY and CDR2 is SVGEGT. Trimming pared 5 bases from V and 5 bases from J, leaving 16 bases between. The CDR3 DNA reads as TGTGCCAGCAGTAAAGGTGGGAGTTCCCACGAGCAGTACTTC. Protein sequence: CASSKGGSSHEQYF.

The V and J genes are TRBV6-1 and TRBJ2-2, with 8 positions matching TRBD2. The CDR3 is 15 amino acids. Germline V CDR1 and CDR2: MNHNS, SASEGT. After removal of 1 base from V and 5 bases from J, the junction contained 3 bases not matched to a gene. This CDR3 is CASSEEAGATGELFF. The CDR3 region has the DNA TGTGCCAGCAGTGAAGAAGCGGGGGCGACCGGGGAGCTGTTTTTT.

The chain combines TRBV7-9 with TRBJ1-2; D gene unclear. This CDR3 comprises 15 residues. Germline V gene data show CDR1 as SEHNR and CDR2 as FQNEAQ (reference sequence). Between the trimmed V and J ends, which lost 0 bases and 4 bases, there was a span of 12 bases. This chain's CDR3 is CASSLAGSLVYGYTF. The CDR3 DNA reads TGTGCCAGCAGCTTAGCAGGGAGTTTAGTCTATGGCTACACCTTC.

The CDR3 loop is CASTYRGNTIYF. In DNA form, the CDR3 reads TGTGCCAGCACCTACCGGGGAAACACCATATATTTT. The rearrangement uses TRBV28 and TRBJ1-3, with D unclear. Germline V gene lookup returns CDR1 MDHEN and CDR2 SYDVKM. CDR3 length: 12 amino acids. The V gene lost 7 bases and the J gene lost 4 bases, with 8 bases spanning the gap.

V is TRBV29-1 and J is TRBJ2-3, with 13 bases fitting TRBD2. Germline V gene lookup returns CDR1 SQVTM and CDR2 ANQGSEA. This CDR3 is 14 amino acids long. The CDR3 region has the DNA TGCAGTGCAGGGACTAGCGGGATCACAGATACGCAGTATTTT. It codes for CSAGTSGITDTQYF.

This clone was seen only once. V and J are TRBV5-1 and TRBJ1-1; no definite D call. CDR1 is SGHRS, CDR2 YFSETQ, per germline. CDR3 size: 13 residues. The V end lost 0 bases, the J end lost 10 bases, and 13 bases lay between the germline ends. CDR3 bases: TGCGCCAGCAGCTTGGATGTATCAGGTGGAGCTTTCTTT. Encoded protein: CASSLDVSGGAFF.

The chain employs TRBV7-8 and TRBJ2-7; 9 bases are a match to TRBD1. This CDR3 contains 12 residues. With 4 bases clipped from V and 10 bases from J, the junction kept 5 bases outside the gene matches. CDR1 is SGHVS, CDR2 FQNEAQ, per germline. The CDR3 sequence: CASSSWTGAQYF. The CDR3 coding sequence is TGTGCCAGCAGCTCTTGGACAGGGGCCCAGTACTTC.